Below are 22 T cell receptor beta chains sequenced from a single sample in a study of blood T cell repertoires in COVID-19. Some clones are missing from TCRdb's copy, which holds only in-frame ones; the method was immunoSEQ multiplex PCR. The sample yields hundreds of thousands of clones, approximately 82% seen once. Sequenced: peripheral blood. The origin of the receptors is a woman over 75 with acute or convalescent COVID-19.

V usage is TRBV2 and J usage is TRBJ2-5, with TRBD1 identical over 8 bases. Trimming removed 6 bases from V and 7 bases from J; junction bases left unmatched: 7. CDR1 is SNHLY and CDR2 is FYNNEI in the germline V gene. CDR3 length equals 13 residues. The CDR3 sequence is CASRSGQGGTQYF. Written as DNA, the CDR3 is TGTGCCAGCAGGAGCGGACAGGGTGGGACCCAGTACTTC.

The DNA of the CDR3 is TGTGCCAGCAGCCGAGGGGGCGTAGGTGGCTACACCTTC. Protein product: CASSRGGVGGYTF. The chain uses TRBV28 and TRBJ1-2; the match to TRBD1 covers 7 bases. The CDR3 sequence is 13 residues long. In germline, CDR1 is MDHEN, CDR2 SYDVKM. J lost 7 bases, V lost 6 bases, and 8 bases had no gene match.

The rearrangement uses TRBV7-2 and TRBJ2-7, with 8 bases fitting TRBD1. CDR1 is SGHTA, CDR2 FQGNSA, per germline. This CDR3 comprises 14 residues. Unmatched junction bases numbered 6, after V lost 3 bases and J lost 5 bases. The CDR3 DNA is TGTGCCAGCAGCTTGGACGGACAGGGCCACGAGCAGTACTTC. This codes for CASSLDGQGHEQYF.

This chain links TRBV7-8 with TRBJ1-2; D unclear. Trimming removed 2 bases from V and 2 bases from J, with 12 bases in between. The germline CDR1 and CDR2 sequences are SGHVS and FQNEAQ. The CDR3 covers 15 residues. The chain's CDR3 is CASSLLDTRNYGYTF. The CDR3 nucleotides are TGTGCCAGCAGCTTATTAGACACCAGGAACTATGGCTACACCTTC.

V and J are TRBV5-1 and TRBJ1-1; 8 bases are a match to TRBD1. The V gene end was trimmed by 3 bases and the J gene end by 1 base; junction bases not matched to a gene: 8. The CDR3 has 16 amino acids. The germline gives CDR1 SGHRS, CDR2 YFSETQ. Here the CDR3 reads CASSSDRTGPNTEAFF. As DNA, the CDR3 is TGCGCCAGCAGCTCTGATCGGACAGGGCCGAACACTGAAGCTTTCTTT.

The rearrangement joins TRBV7-9 to TRBJ1-5, with D unclear. The CDR3 runs 13 residues. From germline, CDR1 is SEHNR and CDR2 FQNEAQ (reference sequence). V was shortened by 5 bases and J by 7 bases, with 12 bases between the two germline ends. The CDR3 reads CASSQTGGQPQHF. CDR3 in DNA: TGTGCCAGCAGCCAGACGGGTGGCCAGCCCCAGCATTTT. Using reference TRBV7-9 and TRBJ1-5 for the parts outside the CDR3, the full variable domain is DTGVSQNPRHKITKRGQNVTFRCDPISEHNRLYWYRQTLGQGPEFLTYFQNEAQLEKSRLLSDRFSAERPKGSFSTLEIQRTEQGDSAMYLCASSQTGGQPQHFGDGTRLSIL.

The rearrangement uses TRBV5-1 and TRBJ1-2; weak D call: TRBD1 (5 bases). With 0 bases removed from V and 4 bases from J, the gap between germline ends came to 13 bases. The CDR3 spans 15 residues. Per the germline V gene, CDR1 is SGHRS and CDR2 is YFSETQ. CDR3 amino acids: CASSLDGALAYGYTF. Written as DNA, the CDR3 is TGCGCCAGCAGCTTGGATGGGGCGCTCGCCTATGGCTACACCTTC. The whole variable domain, filled in from reference TRBV5-1 and TRBJ1-2, reads KAGVTQTPRYLIKTRGQQVTLSCSPISGHRSVSWYQQTPGQGLQFLFEYFSETQRNKGNFPGRFSGRQFSNSRSEMNVSTLELGDSALYLCASSLDGALAYGYTFGSGTRLTVV.

This chain uses TRBV4-1 with TRBJ1-4; D perhaps matches TRBD1 (5 bases). CDR1 is MGHRA, CDR2 YSYEKL, per germline. Trimming took 3 bases from V and 7 from J, leaving 18 bases between them. The CDR3 length is 16 residues. DNA of the CDR3: TGCGCCAGCAGCCAGCCACGCGGGGCCGGGGGTGAAAAACTGTTTTTT. It translates to CASSQPRGAGGEKLFF.

V and J are TRBV14 and TRBJ2-6; 8 bases are a match to TRBD1. The germline V gene encodes CDR1 SGHDN and CDR2 FVKESK. The CDR3 length is 18 residues. V lost 0 bases to trimming and J lost 2 bases; unmatched junction nucleotides: 6. The CDR3: CASSQDFPDRAGANVLTF. In DNA form, the CDR3 reads TGTGCCAGCAGCCAAGATTTCCCGGACAGGGCTGGGGCCAACGTCCTGACTTTC.

This chain links TRBV28 with TRBJ1-2; unclear D gene. V was shortened by 1 base and J by 2 bases, with 5 bases between the two germline ends. Germline V gene lookup returns CDR1 MDHEN and CDR2 SYDVKM. CDR3 length equals 13 residues. CDR3 residues: CASSLLQNYGYTF. The CDR3, as DNA: TGTGCCAGCAGTTTATTACAGAACTATGGCTACACCTTC.

V is TRBV28 and J is TRBJ2-1; D is ambiguous. V was cut by 7 bases and J by 4 bases, with 17 bases left in between. Germline loops: CDR1 MDHEN, CDR2 SYDVKM. There are 15 residues in the CDR3. CDR3 in DNA: TGTGCCAGCATTAGCCCTGGTTCTAGATACAATGAGCAGTTCTTC. Residues: CASISPGSRYNEQFF.

The J gene is TRBJ1-1, the V gene TRBV5-4; TRBD1 is a possible D gene (5 bases). V was cut by 2 bases and J by 5 bases, with 19 bases left in between. In germline, CDR1 is SGHNT, CDR2 YYREEE (reference sequence). This CDR3 is built from 16 residues. DNA for the CDR3: TGTGCCAGCAGCTTTAGGGGTTCTCAAGTATGGACTGAAGCTTTCTTT. Encoded protein: CASSFRGSQVWTEAFF.

The chain couples TRBV6-6 to TRBJ1-1; 7 positions agree with TRBD1. V was clipped by 2 bases and J by 9 bases; unmatched bases: 6. Germline V gene lookup returns CDR1 MNHNY and CDR2 SVGAGI (reference sequence). The CDR3 totals 13 residues. The CDR3 DNA follows: TGTGCCAGCAGTTACACCCCGACAGGGAAAGCTTTCTTT. Translation: CASSYTPTGKAFF.

The chain has TRBV5-1 and TRBJ2-3; D is perhaps TRBD2 (6 bases). Germline values: CDR1 SGHRS, CDR2 YFSETQ. V dropped 7 bases and J dropped 6 bases, with 18 bases sitting between them. The CDR3 consists of 14 residues. This CDR3 reads CASALGRERDTQYF. CDR3 DNA: TGCGCCAGCGCCCTCGGACGGGAGCGGGATACGCAGTATTTT.

About this clone itself: The same CDR3 can be traced to other DNA sequences in this sample. The V and J genes are TRBV2 and TRBJ2-1; 9 bases match TRBD2. The germline CDR1 and CDR2 sequences are SNHLY and FYNNEI. This CDR3 is built from 15 residues. With 2 bases clipped from V and 7 bases from J, the junction kept 6 bases outside the gene matches. The CDR3 is CASSEQAGGLNEQFF. CDR3 in DNA: TGTGCCAGCAGTGAACAGGCGGGAGGGCTGAATGAGCAGTTCTTC.

V is TRBV23-1 and J is TRBJ2-7; 9 bases are shared with TRBD1. TRBV23-1 falls under the ORF class, with uncertain function. V trimming: 5 bases; J trimming: 3 bases; junction bases outside the gene matches: 11. The CDR3 sequence is 16 residues long. The CDR3 here is CASSSRSGQGDYEQYF. Here the CDR3 DNA reads TGCGCCAGCAGTAGCCGTTCGGGACAGGGAGACTACGAGCAGTACTTC.

The chain combines TRBV15 with TRBJ2-1; TRBD2 is a possible D gene (7 bases). Per germline, CDR1 LNHNV and CDR2 YYDKDF (reference sequence). This CDR3 has 18 amino acids. V shed 1 base and J shed 2 bases, with 18 bases lying between them. DNA of the CDR3: TGTGCCACCAGCAGAGGCAACCTGGGAGGGGGGCCCTACAATGAGCAGTTCTTC. It is translated as CATSRGNLGGGPYNEQFF.

This clone was seen once. This chain connects TRBV14 to TRBJ1-1, with 8 bases matching TRBD1. CDR3 size: 15 residues. V lost 2 bases to trimming and J lost 1 base; unmatched junction nucleotides: 3. In germline, CDR1 is SGHDN, CDR2 FVKESK. CDR3 amino acids: CASSQPTGANTEAFF. CDR3 DNA sequence: TGTGCCAGCAGCCAACCGACAGGGGCGAACACTGAAGCTTTCTTT.

The V call is TRBV9, the J call TRBJ2-3, with 8 bases matching TRBD2. The CDR3 loop spans 17 amino acids. Germline V gene data show CDR1 as SGDLS and CDR2 as YYNGEE. J gave up 5 bases and V 0 bases, and 11 bases lay outside the gene matches. CDR3 in amino acids: CASSVEEGLGSEDTQYF. The CDR3 DNA reads as TGTGCCAGCAGCGTAGAGGAGGGACTAGGGAGCGAAGATACGCAGTATTTT.

V gene TRBV9 combines with J gene TRBJ2-3; TRBD2 aligns across 8 bases. CDR1 is SGDLS and CDR2 is YYNGEE in the germline V gene. This CDR3 is 16 amino acids long. J was trimmed by 0 bases and V by 2 bases; bases with no gene match: 5. CDR3 loop: CASSVGLATSTDTQYF. CDR3 coding DNA: TGTGCCAGCAGCGTCGGACTAGCCACTAGCACAGATACGCAGTATTTT. Together with reference TRBV9 and TRBJ2-3, the CDR3 gives the full variable domain: DSGVTQTPKHLITATGQRVTLRCSPRSGDLSVYWYQQSLDQGLQFLIQYYNGEERAKGNILERFSAQQFPDLHSELNLSSLELGDSALYFCASSVGLATSTDTQYFGPGTRLTVL.

This chain joins TRBV24-1 and TRBJ2-3; perhaps TRBD2 as D (6 bases). CDR1 is KGHDR and CDR2 is SFDVKD in the germline V gene. The CDR3 spans 16 residues. Between the trimmed V and J ends, which lost 9 bases and 1 base, there was a span of 19 bases. CDR3: CATSGGPHLGTDTQYF. CDR3 in DNA: TGTGCCACCTCCGGAGGGCCGCATCTAGGCACAGATACGCAGTATTTT.

This chain uses TRBV5-5 with TRBJ2-1; 13 bases match TRBD2. This CDR3 comprises 17 residues. Germline V gene sequence: CDR1 SGHKS, CDR2 YYEKEE (reference sequence). Germline trimming cut 4 bases from V and 3 bases from J; bases unmatched to any gene: 7. CDR3 residues: CASSTRRLAGGYNEQFF. The CDR3 bases are TGTGCCAGCAGCACCCGGCGACTAGCGGGAGGCTACAATGAGCAGTTCTTC.